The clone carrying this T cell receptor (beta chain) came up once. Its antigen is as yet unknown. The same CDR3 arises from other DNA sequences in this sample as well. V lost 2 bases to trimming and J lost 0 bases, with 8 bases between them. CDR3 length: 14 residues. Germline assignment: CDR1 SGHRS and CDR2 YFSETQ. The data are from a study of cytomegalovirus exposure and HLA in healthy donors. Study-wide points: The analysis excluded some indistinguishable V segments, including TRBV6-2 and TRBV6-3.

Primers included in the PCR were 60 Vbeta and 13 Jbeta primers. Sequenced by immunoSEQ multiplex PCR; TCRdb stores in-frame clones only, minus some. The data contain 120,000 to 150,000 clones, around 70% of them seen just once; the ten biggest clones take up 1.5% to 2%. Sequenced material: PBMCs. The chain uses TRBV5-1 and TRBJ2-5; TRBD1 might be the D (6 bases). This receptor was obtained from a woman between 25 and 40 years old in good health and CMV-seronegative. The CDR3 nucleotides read TGCGCCAGCAGCTTAGGACAGTACCAAGAGACCCAGTACTTC. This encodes CASSLGQYQETQYF.